These 10 T cell receptor beta chains were all obtained from the same sample, sequenced in a study of blood T cell repertoires in COVID-19. Repertoires were generated with immunoSEQ multiplex PCR, while TCRdb's copy carries only in-frame clones and drops some. The data contain 50,000 to 65,000 clones, roughly 72% of them singletons. What was sequenced was peripheral blood. The receptor set was obtained from a woman in her sixties or seventies with COVID-19, enrolled during active disease.

The J gene is TRBJ1-2, the V gene TRBV10-3; maybe TRBD1 (5 bases). Trimming took 4 bases from V and 5 from J, leaving 14 bases between them. The CDR3 consists of 14 residues. Looked up from germline, CDR1 is ENHRY and CDR2 is SYGVKD. CDR3 sequence: CAISAGRGSYGYTF. The CDR3, as DNA: TGTGCCATCAGTGCGGGACGGGGGAGTTATGGCTACACCTTC.

J is TRBJ2-1 and V is TRBV6-2 or TRBV6-3; 8 bases fit TRBD1. The ends lost 5 bases at V and 5 bases at J; junction bases unmatched: 5. Germline V gives CDR1 MNHEY, CDR2 SVGEGT. This CDR3 is built from 14 residues. As DNA, the CDR3 is TGTGCCAGCAGTCGACCGGACAGGGACAATGAGCAGTTCTTC. Translating it yields CASSRPDRDNEQFF.

The CDR3 DNA sequence: TGCGCCAGCACCTCCTTTCGGTTGAACACTGAAGCTTTCTTT. This gives the protein CASTSFRLNTEAFF. This rearrangement joins TRBV10-1 to TRBJ1-1; D not certain. Germline V gene sequence: CDR1 WNHNN, CDR2 SYGVQD (reference sequence). The V end lost 7 bases, the J end lost 0 bases, and 12 bases lay between the germline ends. The CDR3 sequence is 14 residues long.

This clone was detected once. The chain carries TRBV5-6 and TRBJ2-3; the D gene is possibly TRBD1 (6 bases). The CDR3 is 14 amino acids. The V end lost 1 base, the J end lost 5 bases, and 11 bases lay between the germline ends. Germline CDR1 is SGHDT and CDR2 is YYEEEE. CDR3 region: CASSLPPQGDTQYF. In DNA, the CDR3 is TGTGCCAGCAGCTTGCCCCCACAGGGAGATACGCAGTATTTT.

V usage is TRBV6-5 and J usage is TRBJ1-6; D gene uncertain. The V and J ends lost 1 base and 8 bases respectively, with 12 bases between them. Germline CDR1 reads MNHEY; CDR2 reads SVGAGI. The CDR3 contains 15 residues. The CDR3 sequence is CASSYYLESHSPLHF. The DNA for the CDR3 is TGTGCCAGCAGTTACTATCTTGAAAGCCATTCACCCCTCCACTTT.

V is TRBV7-3 and J is TRBJ1-5, with D maybe TRBD1 (5 bases). The CDR3 length is 14 residues. CDR1 and CDR2 (germline): SGHTA, FQGTGA. The V end lost 4 bases, the J end lost 7 bases, and 14 bases lay between the germline ends. This chain's CDR3 is CASSSLQGRQPQHF. CDR3 bases: TGTGCCAGCAGCTCATTGCAGGGAAGGCAGCCCCAGCATTTT.

The rearrangement uses TRBV19 and TRBJ2-1, with a tentative D call TRBD2 (5 bases). V gave up 10 bases and J gave up 7 bases, with 17 bases separating them. Germline V CDR1 and CDR2: LNHDA, SQIVND (reference sequence). The CDR3 is made up of 13 amino acids. The CDR3 protein is CAIRAGNNNEQFF. The CDR3 DNA reads as TGTGCCATCCGAGCCGGGAACAATAATGAGCAGTTCTTC. Full variable domain (remainder filled in from reference TRBV19 and TRBJ2-1): DGGITQSPKYLFRKEGQNVTLSCEQNLNHDAMYWYRQDPGQGLRLIYYSQIVNDFQKGDIAEGYSVSREKKESFPLTVTSAQKNPTAFYLCAIRAGNNNEQFFGPGTRLTVL.

V is TRBV19 and J is TRBJ1-2; 7 nucleotides match TRBD1. The CDR3 totals 14 residues. With 9 bases clipped from V and 7 bases from J, the junction kept 14 bases outside the gene matches. Looked up from germline, CDR1 is LNHDA and CDR2 is SQIVND (reference sequence). The CDR3 DNA reads as TGTGCCAGCCGTCAACCCCCCGGGACAGCTGGCTACACCTTC. It yields the protein CASRQPPGTAGYTF.

This clone was observed at least ten times. The chain is built from TRBV9 and TRBJ2-1; 10 nucleotides agree with TRBD2. V was pared by 0 bases and J by 7 bases, with 7 bases of the junction left unmatched. Germline CDR1 and CDR2: SGDLS and YYNGEE. The CDR3 runs 16 residues. For the CDR3, the DNA is TGTGCCAGCAGCGTAGGGCTAGCGGGAGTTGGTAATGAGCAGTTCTTC. It encodes CASSVGLAGVGNEQFF. Looking up the rest from reference TRBV9 and TRBJ2-1 gives the full variable domain: DSGVTQTPKHLITATGQRVTLRCSPRSGDLSVYWYQQSLDQGLQFLIQYYNGEERAKGNILERFSAQQFPDLHSELNLSSLELGDSALYFCASSVGLAGVGNEQFFGPGTRLTVL.

The chain's CDR3 is CASSKARVKDSPLHF. The CDR3, as DNA: TGTGCCAGCAGCAAAGCCAGGGTAAAAGATTCACCCCTCCACTTT. The chain combines TRBV21-1 with TRBJ1-6; the tabulated D call, TRBD1, remains unverified against the DNA. TRBV21-1 is a pseudogene. CDR3 length equals 15 residues.